The text below deals with one T cell receptor (beta chain). Antigen specificity is unknown. The data belong to a study of T-cell reconstitution after alpha-beta-depleted transplantation in children. Study results and limitations: Roughly two months post-transplant, alpha-beta T cells reportedly originated from several hundred graft clones that had expanded. T-cell counts and diversity at one year following transplant were attributed mainly to newly produced T cells.

V lost 2 bases to trimming and J lost 0 bases, with 11 bases between them. In germline, CDR1 is SGHAT, CDR2 FQNNGV. CDR3 size: 15 residues. Unique molecular identifiers were incorporated during preparation of the TCRbeta library. Using its own MiXCR run on the PCR reads, TCRdb lists one record per CDR3 protein. The table lists about 540,000 distinct CDR3 sequences, about a quarter of them singletons, with around a third in the top ten. The chain couples TRBV11-2 to TRBJ2-7; D might be TRBD1 (6 bases). The receptor's source is a boy less than two years old with Wiskott-Aldrich syndrome, due to receive a stem cell transplant. The specimen was PBMCs, collected before TCRalphabeta/CD19-depleted stem cell transplant. The CDR3 bases are TGTGCCAGCAGCTTATCAAGGACAGCCTCCTACGAGCAGTACTTC. It specifies CASSLSRTASYEQYF.